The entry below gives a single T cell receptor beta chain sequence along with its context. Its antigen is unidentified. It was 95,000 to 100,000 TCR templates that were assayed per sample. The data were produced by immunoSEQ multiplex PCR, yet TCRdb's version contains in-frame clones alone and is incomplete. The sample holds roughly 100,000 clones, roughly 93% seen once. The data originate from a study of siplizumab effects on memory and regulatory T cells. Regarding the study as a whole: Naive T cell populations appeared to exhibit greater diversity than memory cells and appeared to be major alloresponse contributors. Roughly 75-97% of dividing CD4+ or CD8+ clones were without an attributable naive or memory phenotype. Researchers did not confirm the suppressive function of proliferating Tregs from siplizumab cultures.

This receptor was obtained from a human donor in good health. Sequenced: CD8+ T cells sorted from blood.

CDR3 in DNA: TGCGCCAGCAGCCAAGGGCGTCTCAAACTTAACTCTGGGGCCAACGTCCTGACTTTC. As protein: CASSQGRLKLNSGANVLTF. V gene TRBV4-3 combines with J gene TRBJ2-6; no firm D call. The CDR3 totals 19 residues. V lost 1 base and J 0 bases, leaving 16 bases between the germline ends. Per germline, CDR1 LGHNA and CDR2 YSLEER.